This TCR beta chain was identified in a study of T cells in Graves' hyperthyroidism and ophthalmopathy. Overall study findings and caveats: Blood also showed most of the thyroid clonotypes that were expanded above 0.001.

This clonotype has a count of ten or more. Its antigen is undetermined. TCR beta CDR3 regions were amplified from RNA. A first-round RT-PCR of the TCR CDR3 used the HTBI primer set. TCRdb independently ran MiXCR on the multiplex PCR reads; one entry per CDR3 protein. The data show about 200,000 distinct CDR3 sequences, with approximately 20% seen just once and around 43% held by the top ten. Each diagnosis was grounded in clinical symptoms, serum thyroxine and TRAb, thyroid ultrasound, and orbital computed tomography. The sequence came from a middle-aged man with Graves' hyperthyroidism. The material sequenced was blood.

Here the CDR3 reads CASSYGQGQLYEQYF. The CDR3 nucleotides are TGTGCCAGCAGCTACGGGCAGGGTCAACTCTACGAGCAGTACTTC. This chain links TRBV7-2 with TRBJ2-7, with a tentative D call TRBD1 (5 bases). Germline lookup yields CDR1 SGHTA and CDR2 FQGNSA. The CDR3 length is 15 residues. The ends were cut back, 4 bases at V and 3 bases at J, with 16 bases in the middle.